Below, 19 T cell receptor beta chains from the same sample are listed, as sequenced in a study of Graves' ophthalmopathy and Graves' hyperthyroidism. Using RNA transcripts, the TCR beta CDR3 regions were amplified. First-round RT-PCR relied on HTBI primers, and a second-round multiplex PCR came next. TCRdb reanalysed the multiplex PCR reads using MiXCR and keeps one entry per CDR3 protein. Altogether 650,000 to 900,000 distinct CDR3 sequences are present, approximately 40% being singletons, with the ten largest covering 44%. Sequencing was done on a sample of peripheral blood. These receptors were obtained from an adult man with Graves' ophthalmopathy.

V gene TRBV12-3 or TRBV12-4 combines with J gene TRBJ2-7; TRBD2 matches at 7 bases. The junction had 7 bases not matched to a gene; V was cut back by 5 bases and J by 3 bases. The CDR3 is 14 residues long. CDR3 bases: TGTGCCAGCAGTCCCACCGCGGGGGTCTACGAGCAGTACTTC. Protein product: CASSPTAGVYEQYF.

There are many counts of this clonotype. V gene TRBV15 combines with J gene TRBJ2-5; possible D gene TRBD1, 5 bases. The CDR3 sequence is 15 residues long. Looked up from germline, CDR1 is LNHNV and CDR2 is YYDKDF (reference sequence). The V gene lost 4 bases and the J gene lost 5 bases, with 17 bases spanning the gap. CDR3 sequence reads: CATSTRAGKLETQYF. CDR3 nucleotides: TGTGCCACCAGCACCCGAGCAGGGAAACTGGAGACCCAGTACTTC.

As to this clonotype: A read error is likely, as this CDR3 ends without the conserved phenylalanine or tryptophan. This chain uses TRBV25-1 with TRBJ2-7; TRBD1 agrees at 8 bases. J gave up 2 bases and V 2 bases, and 5 bases lay outside the gene matches. CDR3 size: 15 residues. The germline gives CDR1 MGHDK, CDR2 SYGVNS. CDR3 nucleotide sequence: TGTGCCAGCAGTGAAGGGCCACAGGGGGCCTACGAGCAGTACCTC. Protein product: CASSEGPQGAYEQYL.

There are a few counts of this clonotype. The chain is built from TRBV29-1 and TRBJ2-6, with a tentative D call TRBD1 (6 bases). Trimming stripped 6 bases from V and 1 base from J, with 10 bases between. CDR3 size: 14 residues. Looked up from germline, CDR1 is SQVTM and CDR2 is ANQGSEA. Here the CDR3 DNA reads TGCAGCGTCCGGGACACTTCTGGGGCCAACGTCCTGACTTTC. Its translation: CSVRDTSGANVLTF.

The chain has TRBV7-8 and TRBJ1-1; D might be TRBD1 (5 bases). V shed 5 bases and J shed 0 bases, with 13 bases lying between them. This CDR3 comprises 15 residues. CDR1 and CDR2 from the germline V gene are SGHVS and FQNEAQ. As DNA, the CDR3 is TGTGCCAGCAGCAATGCGCGGGGGATGAACACTGAAGCTTTCTTT. Translated, it gives CASSNARGMNTEAFF.

In DNA form, the CDR3 reads TGTGCCATCAGTGGATCGGGGAACACTGAAGCTTTCTTT. It translates to CAISGSGNTEAFF. The chain joins TRBV10-3 to TRBJ1-1; D gene uncertain. V gave up 4 bases and J gave up 1 base, with 7 bases separating them. The CDR3 runs 13 residues. Germline values: CDR1 ENHRY, CDR2 SYGVKD.

This clonotype was counted at least ten times. The CDR3 sequence: CASSQSGIVGETQYF. CDR3 coding DNA: TGTGCCAGCAGCCAATCAGGGATTGTGGGGGAGACCCAGTACTTC. The J gene is TRBJ2-5, the V gene TRBV9; tentative D call: TRBD1 (5 bases). This CDR3 has 15 amino acids. Per germline, CDR1 SGDLS and CDR2 YYNGEE. V lost 4 bases to trimming and J lost 5 bases, with 18 bases between them. Variable domain in full (rest from reference TRBV9 and TRBJ2-5): DSGVTQTPKHLITATGQRVTLRCSPRSGDLSVYWYQQSLDQGLQFLIQYYNGEERAKGNILERFSAQQFPDLHSELNLSSLELGDSALYFCASSQSGIVGETQYFGPGTRLLVL.

The chain joins TRBV24-1 to TRBJ1-2; TRBD1 matches 11 bases. The germline gives CDR1 KGHDR, CDR2 SFDVKD. V lost 5 bases and J lost 7; bases outside the gene matches: 8. This CDR3 spans 15 amino acids. The CDR3 DNA is TGTGCCACCAGTGCCTCGGACAGGGGGCAGGGTGGCTACACCTTC. Translating gives CATSASDRGQGGYTF.

The table lists this clonotype with many counts. V usage is TRBV15 and J usage is TRBJ1-2; tentative D call: TRBD1 (6 bases). V was shortened by 0 bases and J by 7 bases, with 18 bases between the two germline ends. The germline V gene has CDR1 LNHNV and CDR2 YYDKDF (reference sequence). This CDR3 has 16 residues. In nucleotides, the CDR3 is TGTGCCACCAGCAGAGATTTCGAGGCGTCAGGGGCTGGCTACACCTTC. This sequence encodes CATSRDFEASGAGYTF.

The chain has TRBV29-1 and TRBJ1-2; D might be TRBD1 (5 bases). Trimming shortened V by 0 bases and J by 6 bases, and 14 bases separated the two germline ends. From germline, CDR1 is SQVTM and CDR2 ANQGSEA. The CDR3 is 14 residues long. This CDR3 reads CSVEDLRDSDGYTF. Written as DNA, the CDR3 is TGCAGCGTTGAAGATCTCAGGGACTCTGATGGCTACACCTTC.

As for this clonotype: A much more abundant neighbour one base away suggests this may be a read error. The rearrangement uses TRBV20-1 and TRBJ1-4, with D possibly matching TRBD1 (6 bases). Trimming cost V 3 bases and J 3 bases, with 11 bases left between them. Looked up from germline, CDR1 is DFQATT and CDR2 is SNEGSKA (reference sequence). This CDR3 has 14 amino acids. Here the CDR3 DNA reads TGCAGTGCTAGTCGGAGACAGGCTAATGAAAAACTGTTTTTT. As protein: CSASRRQANEKLFF.

In regard to this clonotype: An end of the junction does not agree with germline; a read error may underlie this. The chain joins TRBV7-9 to TRBJ2-7, with TRBD1 matching 8 bases. Germline-derived CDR1 and CDR2 are SEHNR and FQNEAQ (reference sequence). The CDR3 runs 16 residues. This CDR3 is CASSQGRTGRPYEQYF. CDR3 nucleotides: TGCGCCAGCAGCCAGGGTCGGACAGGGAGGCCCTACGAGCAGTACTTC.

This clonotype turned up a few times. The V call is TRBV6-1, the J call TRBJ1-6; TRBD1 matches at 9 bases. Per the germline V gene, CDR1 is MNHNS and CDR2 is SASEGT. V shed 6 bases, J shed 7 bases, and the junction held 7 bases outside the gene matches. The CDR3 consists of 15 residues. The CDR3, as DNA: TGTGCCAGCAGGCCTCCGGGACAGGGAAATTCACCCCTCCACTTT. Encoded protein: CASRPPGQGNSPLHF.

The chain carries TRBV29-1 and TRBJ1-1; unclear D gene. Germline-derived CDR1 and CDR2 are SQVTM and ANQGSEA. Trimming left V 7 bases short and J 4 bases short, with 16 bases between. There are 13 residues in the CDR3. CDR3 in amino acids: CSALGLAGTEAFF. The CDR3 region has the DNA TGCAGCGCCCTTGGACTAGCGGGCACTGAAGCTTTCTTT.

The V gene is TRBV28, the J gene TRBJ2-5, with TRBD2 identical over 13 bases. The V and J ends lost 5 bases and 7 bases, in that order; junction bases with no gene match: 10. This CDR3 is built from 16 residues. The germline V gene encodes CDR1 MDHEN and CDR2 SYDVKM. CDR3 sequence reads: CASSPWTSGSYWTQYF. DNA for the CDR3: TGTGCCAGCAGTCCATGGACTAGCGGGAGTTATTGGACCCAGTACTTC.

The table lists this clonotype with many counts. The chain carries TRBV15 and TRBJ1-5; tentatively, D is TRBD1 (5 bases). CDR1 LNHNV and CDR2 YYDKDF come from the germline V gene (reference sequence). The length of the CDR3 is 15 residues. Trimming took 3 bases from V and 3 from J, leaving 12 bases between them. CDR3 sequence (DNA): TGTGCCACCAGCAGCGCCCAGGGTTCCAATCAGCCCCAGCATTTT. Amino acids: CATSSAQGSNQPQHF.

The chain has TRBV12-3 or TRBV12-4 and TRBJ2-7; no clear D gene. Trimming removed 4 bases from V and 2 bases from J, with 6 bases in between. The CDR3 is made up of 12 amino acids. For the CDR3, the DNA is TGTGCCAGCAGTTCCGACCCCTACGAGCAGTACTTC. It codes for CASSSDPYEQYF.

The chain recombines TRBV20-1 with TRBJ2-6; D ambiguous. CDR3 length: 17 residues. Germline assignment: CDR1 DFQATT and CDR2 SNEGSKA (reference sequence). Trimming cost V 3 bases and J 2 bases, with 17 bases left between them. The chain's CDR3 is CSASIRLSETGANVLTF. The CDR3 DNA reads as TGCAGTGCTAGTATTCGGTTATCGGAAACTGGGGCCAACGTCCTGACTTTC.

This clonotype was seen ten or more times. The chain has TRBV5-1 and TRBJ2-7; D gene unclear. V lost 0 bases, J lost 9 bases, and 16 bases lay in between. Germline-derived CDR1 and CDR2 are SGHRS and YFSETQ. The CDR3 extends over 14 amino acids. The CDR3 bases are TGCGCCAGCAGCTTGGGGCTGACGGAAGTGGGGCAGTACTTC. The encoded protein is CASSLGLTEVGQYF.